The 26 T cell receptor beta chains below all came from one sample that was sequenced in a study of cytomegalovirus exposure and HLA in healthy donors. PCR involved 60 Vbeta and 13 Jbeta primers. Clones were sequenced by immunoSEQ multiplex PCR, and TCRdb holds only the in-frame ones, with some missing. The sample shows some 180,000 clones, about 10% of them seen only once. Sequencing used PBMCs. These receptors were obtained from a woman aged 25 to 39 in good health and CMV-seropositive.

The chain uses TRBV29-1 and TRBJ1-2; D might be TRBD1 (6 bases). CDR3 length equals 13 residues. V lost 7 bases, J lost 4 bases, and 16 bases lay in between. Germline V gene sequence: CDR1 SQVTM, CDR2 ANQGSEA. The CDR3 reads CSGLGALSYGYTF. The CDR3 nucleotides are TGCAGCGGCCTGGGGGCGCTTAGCTATGGCTACACCTTC.

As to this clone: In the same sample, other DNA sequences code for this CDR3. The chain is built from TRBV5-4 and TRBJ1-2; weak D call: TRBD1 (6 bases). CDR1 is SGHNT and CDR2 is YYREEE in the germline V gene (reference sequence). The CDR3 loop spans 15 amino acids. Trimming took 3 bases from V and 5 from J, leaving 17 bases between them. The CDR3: CASSSPTGSDYGYTF. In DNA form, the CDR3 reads TGTGCCAGCAGCTCACCGACAGGTTCGGATTATGGCTACACCTTC.

The CDR3 DNA sequence: TGCGCCAGCAGTAAGACTAGCCCGGAGACCCAGTACTTC. Translation: CASSKTSPETQYF. The V call is TRBV5-1, the J call TRBJ2-5; 7 bases map to TRBD2. CDR1 and CDR2 (germline): SGHRS, YFSETQ. This CDR3 has 13 amino acids. J gave up 5 bases and V 5 bases, and 6 bases lay outside the gene matches.

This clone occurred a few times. Here the CDR3 DNA reads TGTGCCAGCAGCTTCCCGGGGGGTGGGGAGACCCAGTACTTC. It is translated as CASSFPGGGETQYF. This chain links TRBV5-8 with TRBJ2-5; 7 bases line up with TRBD2. Germline loops: CDR1 SGHTS, CDR2 YDEGEE. The ends lost 2 bases at V and 5 bases at J; junction bases unmatched: 6. CDR3 length: 14 residues. The full variable domain, its missing parts supplied by reference TRBV5-8 and TRBJ2-5, is EAGVTQSPTHLIKTRGQQATLRCSPISGHTSVYWYQQALGLGLQFLLWYDEGEERNRGNFPPRFSGRQFPNYSSELNVNALELEDSALYLCASSFPGGGETQYFGPGTRLLVL.

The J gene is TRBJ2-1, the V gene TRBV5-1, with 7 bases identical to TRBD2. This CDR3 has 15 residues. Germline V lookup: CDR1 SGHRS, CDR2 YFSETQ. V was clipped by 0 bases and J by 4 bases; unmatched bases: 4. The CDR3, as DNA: TGCGCCAGCAGCTTGGGGGACGGGGGGTACAATGAGCAGTTCTTC. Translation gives CASSLGDGGYNEQFF.

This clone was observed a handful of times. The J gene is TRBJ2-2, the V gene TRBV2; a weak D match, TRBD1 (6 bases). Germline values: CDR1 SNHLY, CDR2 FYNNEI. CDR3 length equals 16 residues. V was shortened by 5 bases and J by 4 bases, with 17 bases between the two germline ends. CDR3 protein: CASSHGKQGPTGELFF. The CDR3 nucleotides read TGTGCCAGCAGTCACGGGAAACAGGGCCCCACCGGGGAGCTGTTTTTT.

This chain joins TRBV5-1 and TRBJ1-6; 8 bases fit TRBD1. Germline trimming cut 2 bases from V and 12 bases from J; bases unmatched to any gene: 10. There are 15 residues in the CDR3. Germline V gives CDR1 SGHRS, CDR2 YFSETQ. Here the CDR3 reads CASSFGGTGYGPLHF. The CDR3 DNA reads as TGCGCCAGCAGCTTTGGGGGGACAGGTTACGGACCCCTCCACTTT.

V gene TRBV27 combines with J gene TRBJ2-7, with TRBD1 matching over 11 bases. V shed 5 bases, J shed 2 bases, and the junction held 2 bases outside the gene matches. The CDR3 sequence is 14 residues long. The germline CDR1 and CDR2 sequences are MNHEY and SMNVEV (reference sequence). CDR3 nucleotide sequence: TGTGCCAGCAGTGCGGGACAGGGGGCCTACGAGCAGTACTTC. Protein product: CASSAGQGAYEQYF.

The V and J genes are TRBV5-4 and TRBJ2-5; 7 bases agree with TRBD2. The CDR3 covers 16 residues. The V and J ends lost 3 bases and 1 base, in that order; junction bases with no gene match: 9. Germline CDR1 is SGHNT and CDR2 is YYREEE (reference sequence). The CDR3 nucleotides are TGTGCCAGCAGCTCCCGGGCTAGCGGTTTCCAAGAGACCCAGTACTTC. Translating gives CASSSRASGFQETQYF.

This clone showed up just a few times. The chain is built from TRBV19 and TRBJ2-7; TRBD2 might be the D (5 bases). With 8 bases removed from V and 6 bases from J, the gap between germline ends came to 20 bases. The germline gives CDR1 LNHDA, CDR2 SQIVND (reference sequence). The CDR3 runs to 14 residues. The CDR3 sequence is CASRPLEGTREQYF. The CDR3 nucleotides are TGTGCCAGTCGCCCACTAGAGGGAACCCGCGAGCAGTACTTC.

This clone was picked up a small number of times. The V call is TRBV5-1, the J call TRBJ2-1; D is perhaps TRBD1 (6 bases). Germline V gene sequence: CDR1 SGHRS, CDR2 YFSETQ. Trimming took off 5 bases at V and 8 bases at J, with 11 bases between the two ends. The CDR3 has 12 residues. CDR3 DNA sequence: TGCGCCAGCAGACCGTACAGGGATGAGCAGTTCTTC. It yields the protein CASRPYRDEQFF.

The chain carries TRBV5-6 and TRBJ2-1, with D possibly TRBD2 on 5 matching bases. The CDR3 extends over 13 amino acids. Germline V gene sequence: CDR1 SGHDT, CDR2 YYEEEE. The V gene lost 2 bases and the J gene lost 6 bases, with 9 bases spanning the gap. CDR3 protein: CASSFGGSNEQFF. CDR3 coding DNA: TGTGCCAGCAGCTTCGGAGGCAGCAATGAGCAGTTCTTC.

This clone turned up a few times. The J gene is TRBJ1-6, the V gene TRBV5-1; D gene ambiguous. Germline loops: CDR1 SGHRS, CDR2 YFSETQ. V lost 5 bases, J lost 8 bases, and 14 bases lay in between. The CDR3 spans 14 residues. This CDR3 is CASRRKGSDSPLHF. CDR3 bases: TGCGCCAGCAGGAGGAAAGGGAGCGATTCACCCCTCCACTTT.

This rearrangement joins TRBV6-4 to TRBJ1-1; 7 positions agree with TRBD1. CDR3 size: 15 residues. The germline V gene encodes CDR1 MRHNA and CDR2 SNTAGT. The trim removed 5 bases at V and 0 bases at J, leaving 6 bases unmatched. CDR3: CASSPDRWVNTEAFF. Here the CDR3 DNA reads TGTGCCAGCAGTCCGGACAGGTGGGTGAACACTGAAGCTTTCTTT.

The CDR3 region has the DNA TGTGCCAGCAGCTTCCCGACAGGCATGGTTGTCAATGAGCAGTTCTTC. This sequence encodes CASSFPTGMVVNEQFF. The J gene is TRBJ2-1, the V gene TRBV5-8; TRBD1 might be the D (6 bases). The length of the CDR3 is 16 residues. CDR1 is SGHTS and CDR2 is YDEGEE in the germline V gene. Between the trimmed V and J ends, which lost 2 bases and 6 bases, there was a span of 18 bases. The full variable domain, in which reference TRBV5-8 and TRBJ2-1 provide the parts outside the CDR3, is EAGVTQSPTHLIKTRGQQATLRCSPISGHTSVYWYQQALGLGLQFLLWYDEGEERNRGNFPPRFSGRQFPNYSSELNVNALELEDSALYLCASSFPTGMVVNEQFFGPGTRLTVL.

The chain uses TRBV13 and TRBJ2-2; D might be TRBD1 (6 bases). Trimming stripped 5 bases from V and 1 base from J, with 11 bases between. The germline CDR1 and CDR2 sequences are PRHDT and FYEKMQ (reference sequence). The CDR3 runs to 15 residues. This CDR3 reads CASSLLTGNTGELFF. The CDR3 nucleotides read TGTGCCAGCAGCCTACTGACAGGGAACACCGGGGAGCTGTTTTTT. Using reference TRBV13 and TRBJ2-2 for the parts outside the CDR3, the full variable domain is AAGVIQSPRHLIKEKRETATLKCYPIPRHDTVYWYQQGPGQDPQFLISFYEKMQSDKGSIPDRFSAQQFSDYHSELNMSSLELGDSALYFCASSLLTGNTGELFFGEGSRLTVL.

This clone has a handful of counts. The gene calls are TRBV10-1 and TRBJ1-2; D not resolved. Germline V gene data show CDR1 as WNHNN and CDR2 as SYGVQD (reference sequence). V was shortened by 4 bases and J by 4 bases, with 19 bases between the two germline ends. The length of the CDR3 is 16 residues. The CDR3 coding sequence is TGCGCCAGCAGTGGCCCGACAACAAGCGGGTTCTATGGCTACACCTTC. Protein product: CASSGPTTSGFYGYTF.

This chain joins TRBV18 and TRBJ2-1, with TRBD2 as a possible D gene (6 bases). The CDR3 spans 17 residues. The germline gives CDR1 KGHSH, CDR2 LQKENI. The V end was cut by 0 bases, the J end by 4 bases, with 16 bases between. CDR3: CASSPPQGLLKYNEQFF. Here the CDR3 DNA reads TGTGCCAGCTCACCACCACAAGGACTACTAAAATACAATGAGCAGTTCTTC.

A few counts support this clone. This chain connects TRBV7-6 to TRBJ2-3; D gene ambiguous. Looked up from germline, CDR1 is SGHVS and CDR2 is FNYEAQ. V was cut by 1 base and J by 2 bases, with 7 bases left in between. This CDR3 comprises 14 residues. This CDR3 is CASSLDRHTDTQYF. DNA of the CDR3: TGTGCCAGCAGCTTAGACAGACACACAGATACGCAGTATTTT.

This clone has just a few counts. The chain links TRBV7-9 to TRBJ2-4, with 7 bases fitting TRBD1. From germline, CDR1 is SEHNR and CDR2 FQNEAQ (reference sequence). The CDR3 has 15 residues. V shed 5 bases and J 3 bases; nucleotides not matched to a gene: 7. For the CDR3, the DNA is TGTGCCAGCAGCATTTTCCGGGACAGCAAAAACATTCAGTACTTC. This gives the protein CASSIFRDSKNIQYF.

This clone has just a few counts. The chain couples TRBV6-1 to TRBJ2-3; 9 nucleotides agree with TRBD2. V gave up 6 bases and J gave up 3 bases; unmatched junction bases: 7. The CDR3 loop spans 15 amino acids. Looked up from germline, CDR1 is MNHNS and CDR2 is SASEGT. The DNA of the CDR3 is TGTGCCAGCAGGCCCCCGGGACTAGCAACAGATACGCAGTATTTT. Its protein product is CASRPPGLATDTQYF.

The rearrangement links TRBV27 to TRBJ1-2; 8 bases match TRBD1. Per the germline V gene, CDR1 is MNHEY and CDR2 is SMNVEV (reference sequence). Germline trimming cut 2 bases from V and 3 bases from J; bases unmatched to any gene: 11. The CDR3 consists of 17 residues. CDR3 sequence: CASSLGMAGGAYYGYTF. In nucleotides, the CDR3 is TGTGCCAGCAGTTTAGGGATGGCAGGGGGCGCTTACTATGGCTACACCTTC.

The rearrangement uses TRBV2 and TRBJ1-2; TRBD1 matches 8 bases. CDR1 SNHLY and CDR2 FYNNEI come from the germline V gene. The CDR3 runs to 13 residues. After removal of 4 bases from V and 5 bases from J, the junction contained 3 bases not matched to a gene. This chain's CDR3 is CASSGQGTYGYTF. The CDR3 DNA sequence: TGTGCCAGCAGTGGACAGGGGACTTATGGCTACACCTTC.

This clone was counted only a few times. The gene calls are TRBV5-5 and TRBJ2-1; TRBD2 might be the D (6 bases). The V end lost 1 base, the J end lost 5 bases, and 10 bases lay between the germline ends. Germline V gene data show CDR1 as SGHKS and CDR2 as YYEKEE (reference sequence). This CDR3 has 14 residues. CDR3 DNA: TGTGCCAGCAGCTTGAGGTCGGGAGACAATGAGCAGTTCTTC. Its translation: CASSLRSGDNEQFF.

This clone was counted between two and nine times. This chain's CDR3 is CASRRLAGAQETQYF. As DNA, the CDR3 is TGTGCCAGCAGGCGACTAGCGGGGGCCCAAGAGACCCAGTACTTC. V usage is TRBV2 and J usage is TRBJ2-5; 12 nucleotides align to TRBD2. CDR1 and CDR2 from the germline V gene are SNHLY and FYNNEI. The CDR3 sequence is 15 residues long. The junction had 3 bases not matched to a gene; V was cut back by 6 bases and J by 1 base.

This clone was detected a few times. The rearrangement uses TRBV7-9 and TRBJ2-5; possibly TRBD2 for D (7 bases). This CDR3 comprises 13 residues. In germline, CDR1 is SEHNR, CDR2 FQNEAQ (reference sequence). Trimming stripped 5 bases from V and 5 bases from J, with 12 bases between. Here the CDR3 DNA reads TGTGCCAGCAGCGTACAGGGAGGGGAGACCCAGTACTTC. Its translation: CASSVQGGETQYF.